Following are 31 T cell receptor beta chains from one sample sequenced in a study of blood T cell repertoires in COVID-19. Only in-frame clones appear in the TCRdb table, and some are missing; sequencing was by immunoSEQ multiplex PCR. This table has around 270,000 clones, less than 90% appearing once. Specimen: peripheral blood. The receptors shown here come from a man aged 60 to 75 with acute or convalescent COVID-19.

This sequence joins TRBV6-5 and TRBJ2-5, with 7 bases that match TRBD2. Germline V gene sequence: CDR1 MNHEY, CDR2 SVGAGI. This CDR3 spans 13 amino acids. Unmatched junction bases numbered 1, after V lost 4 bases and J lost 2 bases. The CDR3 sequence is CASSLGLQETQYF. CDR3 nucleotides: TGTGCCAGCAGTTTGGGACTACAAGAGACCCAGTACTTC.

This clone was seen only a few times. The V gene is TRBV14, the J gene TRBJ2-5; 7 positions agree with TRBD2. Germline V gene data show CDR1 as SGHDN and CDR2 as FVKESK. The CDR3 is 15 amino acids. The junction had 9 bases not matched to a gene; V was cut back by 3 bases and J by 5 bases. The CDR3 DNA sequence: TGTGCCAGCAGCCAGATGGGAGGGAGGATTGAGACCCAGTACTTC. Residues: CASSQMGGRIETQYF.

The genes are TRBV6-6 and TRBJ1-5; D unresolved. Germline V gene data show CDR1 as MNHNY and CDR2 as SVGAGI (reference sequence). V was trimmed by 3 bases and J by 5 bases, leaving 11 bases between them. The CDR3 runs 14 residues. The CDR3 sequence is CASSYEGGYQPQHF. CDR3 coding DNA: TGTGCCAGCAGTTATGAGGGCGGTTATCAGCCCCAGCATTTT.

The rearrangement joins TRBV3-1 (or the pseudogene TRBV3-2) to TRBJ2-2; TRBD2 agrees at 7 bases. Germline V gene sequence: CDR1 LGHDT, CDR2 YNNKEL (reference sequence). The CDR3 runs to 14 residues. Trimming at V came to 1 base and at J to 6 bases, leaving 2 bases not matched to a gene. For the CDR3, the DNA is TGTGCCAGCAGCCAAGTTGGGAGGGCCGGGGAGCTGTTTTTT. Amino acids: CASSQVGRAGELFF.

The chain combines TRBV19 with TRBJ2-3; TRBD1 is a possible D gene (6 bases). The CDR3 is 13 amino acids. V shed 6 bases and J shed 2 bases, with 9 bases lying between them. The germline V gene has CDR1 LNHDA and CDR2 SQIVND (reference sequence). Here the CDR3 DNA reads TGTGCCAGTAGGGGGGCCGCCACAGATACGCAGTATTTT. It yields the protein CASRGAATDTQYF. The whole variable domain, remainder taken from reference TRBV19 and TRBJ2-3, is DGGITQSPKYLFRKEGQNVTLSCEQNLNHDAMYWYRQDPGQGLRLIYYSQIVNDFQKGDIAEGYSVSREKKESFPLTVTSAQKNPTAFYLCASRGAATDTQYFGPGTRLTVL.

The chain carries TRBV2 and TRBJ1-2, with TRBD1 identical over 8 bases. From germline, CDR1 is SNHLY and CDR2 FYNNEI. The CDR3 consists of 15 residues. With V trimmed by 2 bases and J by 5 bases, 7 bases remained unmatched. CDR3 region: CASSEQGAGLYGYTF. In nucleotides, the CDR3 is TGTGCCAGCAGTGAACAGGGGGCAGGTCTGTATGGCTACACCTTC.

The chain couples TRBV11-2 to TRBJ2-1, with 7 nucleotides matching TRBD1. The CDR3 spans 15 residues. Germline V CDR1 and CDR2: SGHAT, FQNNGV. V dropped 5 bases and J dropped 6; count of bases not matched to a gene: 10. The chain's CDR3 is CASSRSGTARNEQFF. The CDR3 nucleotides read TGTGCCAGCAGCCGCTCCGGGACAGCTCGCAATGAGCAGTTCTTC.

The chain links TRBV30 to TRBJ1-5; D is possibly TRBD1 (5 bases). Germline V gene lookup returns CDR1 GTSNPN and CDR2 SVGIG (reference sequence). The CDR3 consists of 15 residues. Trimming cost V 1 base and J 0 bases, with 10 bases left between them. CDR3 residues: CAWSAPGYSNQPQHF. DNA of the CDR3: TGTGCCTGGAGTGCTCCAGGGTATAGCAATCAGCCCCAGCATTTT.

The CDR3 loop is CASSRDRASGELFF. CDR3 in DNA: TGTGCCAGCAGCCGAGACAGGGCGAGCGGGGAGCTGTTTTTT. The gene calls are TRBV7-9 and TRBJ2-2; TRBD1 agrees at 7 bases. The CDR3 has 14 amino acids. The trim removed 5 bases at V and 7 bases at J, leaving 7 bases unmatched. Germline-derived CDR1 and CDR2 are SEHNR and FQNEAQ (reference sequence).

The chain combines TRBV7-2 with TRBJ2-5, with 7 bases identical to TRBD2. V lost 2 bases to trimming and J lost 4 bases; unmatched junction nucleotides: 7. The CDR3 has 15 residues. Germline CDR1 SGHTA, CDR2 FQGNSA. Here the CDR3 DNA reads TGTGCCAGCAGCTTACTCGGGAGGATTGTAGAGACCCAGTACTTC. It specifies CASSLLGRIVETQYF. Drawing the rest from reference TRBV7-2 and TRBJ2-5, the complete variable domain is GAGVSQSPSNKVTEKGKDVELRCDPISGHTALYWYRQSLGQGLEFLIYFQGNSAPDKSGLPSDRFSAERTGGSVSTLTIQRTQQEDSAVYLCASSLLGRIVETQYFGPGTRLLVL.

The chain recombines TRBV2 with TRBJ2-3; D perhaps matches TRBD1 (6 bases). The V gene's germline CDR1 is SNHLY and CDR2 FYNNEI. V gave up 4 bases and J gave up 6 bases, with 11 bases separating them. This CDR3 spans 13 amino acids. The CDR3 loop is CASSVQGVDTQYF. Here the CDR3 DNA reads TGTGCCAGCAGTGTACAGGGAGTGGATACGCAGTATTTT. The variable domain in full, with the rest retrieved from reference TRBV2 and TRBJ2-3, is EPEVTQTPSHQVTQMGQEVILRCVPISNHLYFYWYRQILGQKVEFLVSFYNNEISEKSEIFDDQFSVERPDGSNFTLKIRSTKLEDSAMYFCASSVQGVDTQYFGPGTRLTVL.

This rearrangement joins TRBV6-2 or TRBV6-3 to TRBJ2-7, with TRBD1 matching over 7 bases. CDR1 and CDR2 (germline): MNHEY, SVGEGT. J gave up 4 bases and V 5 bases, and 2 bases lay outside the gene matches. The CDR3 is 12 amino acids. The CDR3 protein is CASSQQGYEQYF. CDR3 sequence (DNA): TGTGCCAGCAGTCAACAGGGGTACGAGCAGTACTTC.

This clone came up a few times. The gene calls are TRBV4-3 and TRBJ1-3, with D possibly being TRBD1 (5 bases). Germline V lookup: CDR1 LGHNA, CDR2 YSLEER. Trimming removed 4 bases from V and 1 base from J, with 14 bases in between. CDR3 length: 16 residues. DNA for the CDR3: TGCGCCAGCAGCCGAGCGACCTCAGGGTCTGGAAACACCATATATTTT. This translates into CASSRATSGSGNTIYF.

The chain recombines TRBV5-6 with TRBJ2-3; D uncertain. V dropped 4 bases and J dropped 0 bases, with 3 bases sitting between them. Germline loops: CDR1 SGHDT, CDR2 YYEEEE. This CDR3 is built from 12 residues. The DNA for the CDR3 is TGTGCCAGCAGCGAGAGCACAGATACGCAGTATTTT. It specifies CASSESTDTQYF.

The rearrangement joins TRBV6-4 to TRBJ2-1; 9 bases match TRBD2. The CDR3 runs 15 residues. Germline V gene data show CDR1 as MRHNA and CDR2 as SNTAGT. The J segment lost 8 bases and the V segment lost 0 bases, leaving 5 bases of the junction unmatched. The CDR3 loop reads CASSDSSSGGYEQFF. The CDR3 region has the DNA TGTGCCAGCAGTGACTCTAGTAGCGGGGGCTATGAGCAGTTCTTC.

V and J are TRBV9 and TRBJ2-1; no clear D. V lost 0 bases, J lost 7 bases, and 5 bases lay in between. The germline V gene encodes CDR1 SGDLS and CDR2 YYNGEE. The CDR3 runs to 12 residues. CDR3 DNA: TGTGCCAGCAGCGTAGGGCAGAATGAGCAGTTCTTC. This sequence encodes CASSVGQNEQFF.

CDR3 protein: CASSFGTGYTPLHF. DNA of the CDR3: TGTGCCAGCAGCTTCGGGACAGGGTACACACCCCTCCACTTT. This chain joins TRBV7-2 and TRBJ1-6, with 9 positions matching TRBD1. The germline V gene has CDR1 SGHTA and CDR2 FQGNSA. V dropped 3 bases and J dropped 11; count of bases not matched to a gene: 5. The CDR3 covers 14 residues.

The chain recombines TRBV9 with TRBJ2-2; D might be TRBD2 (5 bases). V was shortened by 0 bases and J by 5 bases, with 14 bases between the two germline ends. The CDR3 is made up of 16 amino acids. The germline gives CDR1 SGDLS, CDR2 YYNGEE. Written as DNA, the CDR3 is TGTGCCAGCAGCGTAGATATTAGCGTAGTAACCGGGGAGCTGTTTTTT. This translates into CASSVDISVVTGELFF.

The chain has TRBV29-1 and TRBJ2-1, with 8 bases identical to TRBD2. The CDR3 spans 15 residues. Germline trimming cut 3 bases from V and 2 bases from J; bases unmatched to any gene: 6. Germline-derived CDR1 and CDR2 are SQVTM and ANQGSEA. The CDR3 loop reads CSVEGGRTTYNEQFF. DNA of the CDR3: TGCAGCGTTGAGGGCGGGAGGACCACCTACAATGAGCAGTTCTTC.

V and J are TRBV5-1 and TRBJ2-6; D ambiguous. The CDR3 is 16 amino acids. Germline CDR1 reads SGHRS; CDR2 reads YFSETQ. Trimming shortened V by 7 bases and J by 4 bases, and 18 bases separated the two germline ends. CDR3 in amino acids: CASRSNHAEGANVLTF. The CDR3 region has the DNA TGCGCCAGCCGCTCTAATCACGCGGAAGGGGCCAACGTCCTGACTTTC.

The chain recombines TRBV28 with TRBJ1-6, with 10 bases aligning to TRBD1. This CDR3 is built from 14 residues. The trim removed 2 bases at V and 8 bases at J, leaving 0 bases unmatched. Germline assignment: CDR1 MDHEN and CDR2 SYDVKM. The CDR3 is CASSLGTGDSPLHF. For the CDR3, the DNA is TGTGCCAGCAGTTTAGGGACAGGGGATTCACCCCTCCACTTT.

This chain uses TRBV18 with TRBJ1-1, with D uncertain. From germline, CDR1 is KGHSH and CDR2 LQKENI. The CDR3 contains 16 residues. Trimming cost V 2 bases and J 0 bases, with 13 bases left between them. The CDR3 region is CASSPWEGTMNTEAFF. The CDR3, as DNA: TGTGCCAGCTCACCATGGGAGGGTACCATGAACACTGAAGCTTTCTTT.

Here the CDR3 reads CSVGAGNTEAFF. The CDR3 DNA follows: TGCAGCGTGGGGGCGGGTAACACTGAAGCTTTCTTT. The chain recombines TRBV29-1 with TRBJ1-1, with D tentatively TRBD1 (6 bases). V lost 6 bases and J lost 2, with 10 bases in between. The CDR3 runs to 12 residues. Germline-derived CDR1 and CDR2 are SQVTM and ANQGSEA.

The V call is TRBV19, the J call TRBJ1-1; D not resolved. The CDR3 is 14 amino acids. CDR1 LNHDA and CDR2 SQIVND come from the germline V gene (reference sequence). The V and J ends lost 0 bases and 5 bases respectively, with 10 bases between them. The DNA of the CDR3 is TGTGCCAGTAGTATAGATCGGGGTGGGACTGAAGCTTTCTTT. It specifies CASSIDRGGTEAFF.

J is TRBJ2-1 and V is TRBV5-4; 7 bases match TRBD2. Losses at the gene ends were 0 bases for V and 7 bases for J; bases not matched to a gene: 7. The CDR3 covers 15 residues. CDR1 is SGHNT, CDR2 YYREEE, per germline (reference sequence). CDR3 coding DNA: TGTGCCAGCAGCTTGGGGACTAGGGGCGAGAATGAGCAGTTCTTC. Its protein product is CASSLGTRGENEQFF.

The genes are TRBV28 and TRBJ1-6; 8 positions match TRBD1. The ends lost 3 bases at V and 9 bases at J; junction bases unmatched: 4. CDR3 length: 14 amino acids. Germline V gives CDR1 MDHEN, CDR2 SYDVKM. The DNA of the CDR3 is TGTGCCAGCAGTTTTCCGGACAGGGCTTCACCCCTCCACTTT. Its protein product is CASSFPDRASPLHF.

The rearrangement links TRBV18 to TRBJ2-3, with D perhaps TRBD2 (6 bases). Trimming cost V 2 bases and J 5 bases, with 11 bases left between them. This CDR3 region has 14 residues. Looked up from germline, CDR1 is KGHSH and CDR2 is LQKENI. CDR3 amino acids: CASSPTRGGDTQYF. CDR3 DNA sequence: TGTGCCAGCTCACCAACGCGGGGTGGAGATACGCAGTATTTT.

V and J are TRBV10-3 and TRBJ1-4; D uncertain. Germline V gives CDR1 ENHRY, CDR2 SYGVKD. V was clipped by 5 bases and J by 2 bases, with 3 bases between them. This CDR3 region has 12 residues. The CDR3 coding sequence is TGTGCCATCAGTCCTACTAATGAAAAACTGTTTTTT. Amino acids: CAISPTNEKLFF.

V gene TRBV9 combines with J gene TRBJ1-3; D gene unclear. The CDR3 spans 14 residues. Trimming removed 2 bases at V and 0 bases at J, with 6 bases between. The germline V gene has CDR1 SGDLS and CDR2 YYNGEE. The CDR3 DNA sequence: TGTGCCAGCAGCGTGGGCAGCTCTGGAAACACCATATATTTT. Translating gives CASSVGSSGNTIYF.

A word on this clone: The same CDR3 is also encoded by other DNA sequences in this sample. The chain is built from TRBV7-9 and TRBJ1-6, with 11 bases identical to TRBD1. Germline V gene sequence: CDR1 SEHNR, CDR2 FQNEAQ (reference sequence). The CDR3 sequence is 15 residues long. J gave up 7 bases and V 5 bases, and 4 bases lay outside the gene matches. CDR3 sequence (DNA): TGTGCCAGCAGCCTAAGGGACAGGGGGAATTCACCCCTCCACTTT. This codes for CASSLRDRGNSPLHF.

This clone was seen only once. This sequence joins TRBV2 and TRBJ1-2; D uncertain. The CDR3 covers 16 residues. V was trimmed by 2 bases and J by 4 bases, leaving 17 bases between them. The germline V gene encodes CDR1 SNHLY and CDR2 FYNNEI. The CDR3 loop reads CASSEILGGQSYGYTF. The CDR3 bases are TGTGCCAGCAGTGAAATCTTGGGTGGGCAGAGCTATGGCTACACCTTC.